This record looks at one T cell receptor (beta chain) sequence and its context. The data originate from a study of beta chain features in type 1 diabetes. The isolated RNA, all of it, was reverse transcribed, so expressed TCRB transcripts were what got sequenced. Clones were sequenced by immunoSEQ multiplex PCR, and TCRdb holds only the in-frame ones, with some missing. Here the sample spans a few hundred thousand clones, 20% being singletons. Germline V lookup: CDR1 MNHNY, CDR2 SVGAGI (reference sequence). The CDR3 covers 14 residues. Unmatched junction bases numbered 5, after V lost 5 bases and J lost 4 bases. The authors took one heparinised blood draw, averaging roughly 120 mL, from each donor.

The rearrangement links TRBV6-6 to TRBJ2-3, with TRBD2 identical over 8 bases. This receptor was identified in a woman aged 18-29 years in good health. The sequencing input was naive CD4+ T cells from blood. The CDR3 DNA follows: TGTGCCAGCAGTACTCCGGGACTAGCAGATACGCAGTATTTT. This gives the protein CASSTPGLADTQYF.